This T cell receptor (beta chain) appears in the sequencing data of a study of blood T cell repertoires in COVID-19. Study at large: Both acute and convalescent COVID-19 samples were obtained from the United States, Italy and Spain. PBMCs, B-cell-depleted T cells, or T cells provided the cDNA or gDNA that made up the material.

The CDR3 spans 15 residues. Germline CDR1 SGHRS, CDR2 YFSETQ. V lost 3 bases and J lost 3, with 13 bases in between. Authors' analysis steps: Reference gene primer amplification yielded estimated nucleated cell counts. Sequencing was performed with immunoSEQ multiplex PCR; in TCRdb, only in-frame clones are kept and a portion is missing. V, J and clone size are those of that table, while D and trimming were read from the DNA. The table lists 200,000 to 250,000 clones, 80% to 90% of them singletons. The gene calls are TRBV5-1 and TRBJ1-5, with D tentatively TRBD1 (5 bases). Specimen: peripheral blood. This sequence originates from a man over 45 with acute or convalescent COVID-19. The CDR3 sequence is CASSSDGGVNQPQHF. The CDR3 DNA follows: TGCGCCAGCAGCTCGGATGGGGGGGTCAATCAGCCCCAGCATTTT.